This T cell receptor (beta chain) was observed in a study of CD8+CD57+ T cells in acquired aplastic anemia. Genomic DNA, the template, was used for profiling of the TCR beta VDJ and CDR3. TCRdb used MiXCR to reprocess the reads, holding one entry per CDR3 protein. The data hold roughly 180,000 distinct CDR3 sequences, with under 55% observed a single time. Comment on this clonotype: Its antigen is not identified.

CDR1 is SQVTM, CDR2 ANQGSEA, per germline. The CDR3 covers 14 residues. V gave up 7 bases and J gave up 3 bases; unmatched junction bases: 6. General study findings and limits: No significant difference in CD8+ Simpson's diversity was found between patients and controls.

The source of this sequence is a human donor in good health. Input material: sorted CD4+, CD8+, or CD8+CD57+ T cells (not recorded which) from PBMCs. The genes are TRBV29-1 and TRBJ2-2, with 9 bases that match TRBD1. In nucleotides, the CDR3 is TGCAGCGCCAACAGGGGGCGCGACACCGGGGAGCTGTTTTTT. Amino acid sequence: CSANRGRDTGELFF.